Listed below are T cell receptor beta chains from one sample, sequenced in a study of blood T cell repertoires in COVID-19. Only in-frame clones appear in the TCRdb table, and some are missing; sequencing was by immunoSEQ multiplex PCR. The sample contains under 250,000 clones, around 83% of which appear only once. Specimen: peripheral blood. The source is a woman aged 18-29 years with acute or convalescent COVID-19. CDR3s include the opening cysteine and the closing phenylalanine or tryptophan. The order of the fields is J gene, D gene, V gene, clone size, CDR3 protein, CDR3 DNA. A D gene is named only where the DNA matches it firmly. Clone size is not always given. Where it is, it says once, few, many or a class for expanded clones.

J gene: TRBJ1-1; D gene: -; V gene: TRBV6-2/TRBV6-3; clone size: -; CDR3 protein: CASSYSFGMGNTEAFF; CDR3 DNA: TGTGCCAGCAGTTACTCATTCGGGATGGGGAACACTGAAGCTTTCTTT
J gene: TRBJ1-1; D gene: -; V gene: TRBV30; clone size: -; CDR3 protein: CAWSLDRMNTEAFF; CDR3 DNA: TGTGCCTGGAGTCTCGACAGAATGAACACTGAAGCTTTCTTT
J gene: TRBJ2-3; D gene: -; V gene: TRBV28; clone size: -; CDR3 protein: CASNPSERMHTDTQYF; CDR3 DNA: TGTGCCAGCAACCCTTCCGAGCGGATGCACACAGATACGCAGTATTTT
J gene: TRBJ1-5; D gene: -; V gene: TRBV19; clone size: -; CDR3 protein: CASSIQGMGQPQHF; CDR3 DNA: TGTGCCAGTAGTATACAGGGGATGGGTCAGCCCCAGCATTTT
J gene: TRBJ2-7; D gene: TRBD1; V gene: TRBV27; clone size: -; CDR3 protein: CASSSTNRGTGYEQYF; CDR3 DNA: TGTGCCAGCAGTTCAACCAACAGGGGTACGGGCTACGAGCAGTACTTC
J gene: TRBJ1-1; D gene: TRBD1; V gene: TRBV27; clone size: -; CDR3 protein: CASSLSGTGPEAFF; CDR3 DNA: TGTGCCAGCAGTTTATCGGGGACAGGGCCCGAAGCTTTCTTT
J gene: TRBJ2-1; D gene: -; V gene: TRBV7-9; clone size: once; CDR3 protein: CASSVQNPGLGYNEQFF; CDR3 DNA: TGTGCCAGCAGCGTACAAAACCCCGGGTTGGGTTACAATGAGCAGTTCTTC
J gene: TRBJ2-7; D gene: TRBD2; V gene: TRBV9; clone size: -; CDR3 protein: CASSVDPSGYEQYF; CDR3 DNA: TGTGCCAGCAGCGTAGATCCTAGCGGATACGAGCAGTACTTC
J gene: TRBJ2-5; D gene: -; V gene: TRBV7-2; clone size: -; CDR3 protein: CASSPGGRRETQYF; CDR3 DNA: TGTGCCAGCAGCCCCGGGGGGCGTAGGGAGACCCAGTACTTC
J gene: TRBJ1-1; D gene: TRBD1; V gene: TRBV29-1; clone size: -; CDR3 protein: CSARQGDTEAFF; CDR3 DNA: TGCAGCGCAAGACAGGGCGACACTGAAGCTTTCTTT
J gene: TRBJ1-3; D gene: -; V gene: TRBV18; clone size: -; CDR3 protein: CASSPVEAVSGNTIYF; CDR3 DNA: TGTGCCAGCTCACCTGTGGAGGCTGTCTCTGGAAACACCATATATTTT
J gene: TRBJ2-1; D gene: -; V gene: TRBV3-1/TRBV3-2; clone size: -; CDR3 protein: CASSQAHLGTSYNEQFF; CDR3 DNA: TGTGCCAGCAGCCAAGCCCACCTCGGGACTTCCTACAATGAGCAGTTCTTC
J gene: TRBJ2-7; D gene: TRBD2; V gene: TRBV11-2; clone size: once; CDR3 protein: CASSLGPGGTSHSYEQYF; CDR3 DNA: TGTGCCAGCAGCTTAGGGCCTGGGGGGACTAGCCACTCCTACGAGCAGTACTTC
J gene: TRBJ2-2; D gene: -; V gene: TRBV27; clone size: -; CDR3 protein: CASNLVGGTGELFF; CDR3 DNA: TGTGCCAGCAACCTTGTAGGGGGAACCGGGGAGCTGTTTTTT
J gene: TRBJ2-1; D gene: TRBD2; V gene: TRBV24-1; clone size: -; CDR3 protein: CATSDGGGTSGKEIEQFF; CDR3 DNA: TGTGCCACCAGTGACGGGGGGGGGACTAGCGGGAAGGAAATTGAGCAGTTCTTC
J gene: TRBJ2-7; D gene: TRBD2; V gene: TRBV6-2/TRBV6-3; clone size: -; CDR3 protein: CASSLFGGSVNEQYF; CDR3 DNA: TGTGCCAGCAGTCTTTTTGGCGGGAGTGTAAACGAGCAGTACTTC
J gene: TRBJ1-5; D gene: -; V gene: TRBV28; clone size: once; CDR3 protein: CASNSGAGGNQPQHF; CDR3 DNA: TGTGCCAGCAATTCAGGGGCAGGGGGCAATCAGCCCCAGCATTTT
J gene: TRBJ2-7; D gene: TRBD1; V gene: TRBV14; clone size: -; CDR3 protein: CASSKRQGPLFSSYEQYF; CDR3 DNA: TGTGCCAGCAGCAAGCGACAGGGGCCCTTATTTAGCTCCTACGAGCAGTACTTC
J gene: TRBJ1-5; D gene: TRBD1; V gene: TRBV12-3/TRBV12-4; clone size: -; CDR3 protein: CASSPTGDEPQHF; CDR3 DNA: TGTGCCAGCAGTCCTACAGGGGACGAGCCCCAGCATTTT
J gene: TRBJ2-5; D gene: -; V gene: TRBV30; clone size: -; CDR3 protein: CAWSEGRARWTQYF; CDR3 DNA: TGTGCCTGGAGTGAGGGCAGGGCCCGGTGGACCCAGTACTTC
J gene: TRBJ1-5; D gene: TRBD1; V gene: TRBV7-8; clone size: -; CDR3 protein: CASSLSGQAKNQPQHF; CDR3 DNA: TGTGCCAGCAGCTTAAGCGGACAGGCGAAGAATCAGCCCCAGCATTTT
J gene: TRBJ1-1; D gene: -; V gene: TRBV19; clone size: few; CDR3 protein: CASSIVQGEAFF; CDR3 DNA: TGTGCCAGTAGTATAGTTCAGGGAGAAGCTTTCTTT